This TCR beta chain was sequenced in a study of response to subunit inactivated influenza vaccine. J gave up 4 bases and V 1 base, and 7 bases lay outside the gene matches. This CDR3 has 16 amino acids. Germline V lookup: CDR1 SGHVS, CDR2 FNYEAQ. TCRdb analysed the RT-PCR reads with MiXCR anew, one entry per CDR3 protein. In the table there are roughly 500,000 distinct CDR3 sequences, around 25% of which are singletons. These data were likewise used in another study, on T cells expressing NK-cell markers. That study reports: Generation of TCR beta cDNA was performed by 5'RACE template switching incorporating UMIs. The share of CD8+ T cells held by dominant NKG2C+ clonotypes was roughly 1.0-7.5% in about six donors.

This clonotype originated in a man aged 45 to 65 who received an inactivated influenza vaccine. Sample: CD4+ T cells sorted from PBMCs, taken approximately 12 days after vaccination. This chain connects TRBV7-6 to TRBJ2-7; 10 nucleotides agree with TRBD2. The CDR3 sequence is CASSLGIAGGGYEQYF. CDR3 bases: TGTGCCAGCAGCTTAGGGATAGCGGGAGGAGGGTACGAGCAGTACTTC.